This TCR beta chain comes out of a study of glioma-infiltrating T cells (dated by TCRdb to between 2015 and 2016). In the study overall: Sequencing of TCR alpha- and beta-chain repertoires was performed on glioma tissue, on non-neoplastic brain tissue, and on matched peripheral blood mononuclear cells. To measure divergence between tissue and blood T-cell populations, each tissue-infiltrating repertoire was compared with the peripheral blood repertoire of the same patient. The paired cohort comprised three low-grade glioma patients, roughly 8 primary glioblastoma patients and three non-glioma patients contributing non-neoplastic brain tissue.

Beyond this particular receptor, the publication reports: Very few CDR3 sequences were found to be shared between tissue and blood, and this scarcity was attributed to high CDR3 diversity and limited sampling. VJ-independent divergence between tissue and blood was found to be below expectation in non-neoplastic patients but above expectation in all gliomas, particularly low-grade gliomas. The group comparisons were based on small numbers of patients: three non-neoplastic, three low-grade glioma and seven to nine glioblastoma patients.

For this clonotype: No cognate antigen has been identified for it. No per-base quality is available; no much larger clone lies one base away.

CDR3 length: 19 amino acids, cysteine to phenylalanine. Solely the CDR3 DNA is kept, with 57 bases framed from the first base. The germline V gene provides CDR1 MGHRA and CDR2 YSYEKL. Trimming at the junction amounts to 0 bases on V and 0 bases on J, and the germline ends lie 18 bases apart. TCR alpha and beta CDR3 regions were amplified with the iRepertoire nested amplicon-rescue multiplex PCR (arm-PCR) platform from RNA. The input for one-step reverse transcription and amplification was roughly 100-450 ng of either tissue mRNA or PBMC total RNA. After bead purification, a secondary multiplex PCR added Illumina adapters, and libraries were gel-purified between 200 and 400 bp. Internal 6-nucleotide barcodes were carried by the libraries and were used for demultiplexing. Sequencing of the libraries was done on an Illumina MiSeq using 2x220 or 2x250 nucleotide paired-end reads. Regarding the original processing steps: Paired reads were merged with FLASH 1.2.11 and aligned to the GRCh37 human genome with BWA-MEM before extracting TRA and TRB reads. An IMGT-derived reference of cassette sequences and CDR3 motifs, with pseudogenes included, was used for V and J assignment. Reads were translated in three frames, and productive CDR3s were defined as those with a C...FGXG motif and no stop codons. Unique combinations of V-J cassette pair and CDR3 amino acid sequence were defined as clonotypes. Reads were filtered by Hamming distance, thresholded by each sample's sequence error rate in mapped regions. TCRdb applied fastp at Q25 and MiXCR to the public reads, then kept only in-frame beta chains. Every distinct CDR3 protein forms one entry, paired with its most common genes and DNA. TCRdb's processing, not the authors', yielded these V and J calls. In all, the sample holds 150,000 or so distinct CDR3 sequences, and about two fifths of those were seen once. Of the sample, 20% to 25% falls within the top ten clones.

Here the chain combines TRBV4-1 and TRBJ2-1, with the D gene uncertain. The sequence came from a human donor with low-grade glioma or glioblastoma, undergoing nonglioma brain surgery, or in good health (not recorded which). Sequencing input: glioma tissue, nonneoplastic brain tissue, or PBMCs (not recorded which). The bases read TGCGCCAGCAGCCAAGAGCCAGCCAGCGACTCAAGCTCCTACAATGAGCAGTTCTTC. Translated, this gives CASSQEPASDSSSYNEQFF.